This entry lists 22 T cell receptor beta chains sequenced from one sample in a study of T cells in Graves' hyperthyroidism and ophthalmopathy. Amplification yielded TCR beta CDR3 regions, with RNA transcripts as the source. The study used the HTBI primer set for a first-round RT-PCR of the TCR CDR3. MiXCR, run by TCRdb on the multiplex PCR reads, gives a single entry per CDR3 protein. The table has about 400,000 distinct CDR3 sequences, roughly 25% seen once; the top ten hold over 70%. Sequencing input: blood. These receptors all stem from a man between 45 and 60 years old with Graves' hyperthyroidism.

The chain joins TRBV27 to TRBJ1-5; D possibly corresponds to TRBD1 (5 bases). The CDR3 is 14 amino acids. CDR1 and CDR2 (germline): MNHEY, SMNVEV (reference sequence). Trimming shortened V by 4 bases and J by 6 bases, and 13 bases separated the two germline ends. DNA for the CDR3: TGTGCCAGCAGTTCGACCGGAGGGGCTCAGCCCCAGCATTTT. Translation: CASSSTGGAQPQHF.

This clonotype was detected a few times. The CDR3 bases are TGTGCCAGCAGTTACGGCGGGAGGCCATATGAGCAGTTCTTC. It codes for CASSYGGRPYEQFF. This sequence joins TRBV27 and TRBJ2-1; 8 nucleotides align to TRBD2. CDR1 MNHEY and CDR2 SMNVEV come from the germline V gene (reference sequence). The CDR3 sequence is 14 residues long. The V segment lost 4 bases and the J segment 8 bases; nucleotides outside the gene matches: 7.

The chain couples TRBV6-2 or TRBV6-3 to TRBJ2-7; 11 bases are shared with TRBD1. This CDR3 is built from 15 residues. The V segment lost 4 bases and the J segment 4 bases; nucleotides outside the gene matches: 6. The germline V gene encodes CDR1 MNHEY and CDR2 SVGEGT. Here the CDR3 DNA reads TGTGCCAGCAGTTCCTGGGACAGGGGGTTATACGAGCAGTACTTC. It yields the protein CASSSWDRGLYEQYF.

This clonotype was observed a few times. The chain has TRBV9 and TRBJ2-3, with no clear D. Germline-derived CDR1 and CDR2 are SGDLS and YYNGEE. The CDR3 sequence is 15 residues long. The V end lost 4 bases, the J end lost 2 bases, and 14 bases lay between the germline ends. DNA for the CDR3: TGTGCCAGCAGCTCAAGCACGACCTCCACAGATACGCAGTATTTT. Translating gives CASSSSTTSTDTQYF.

The table lists this clonotype with a few counts. The chain is built from TRBV2 and TRBJ1-1; the D gene is possibly TRBD1 (5 bases). Deletions cut 0 bases from V and 10 bases from J, with 12 bases between. The CDR3 length is 13 residues. Germline V CDR1 and CDR2: SNHLY, FYNNEI. CDR3 bases: TGTGCCAGCAGTGAAGCGCCGGGACGCCGAGCTTTCTTT. Its protein product is CASSEAPGRRAFF.

The genes are TRBV7-8 and TRBJ1-2, with 7 nucleotides matching TRBD1. This CDR3 has 18 residues. V lost 2 bases to trimming and J lost 4 bases; unmatched junction nucleotides: 16. Germline CDR1 SGHVS, CDR2 FQNEAQ. CDR3 region: CASSLSSLGDSRAYGYTF. The CDR3 nucleotides are TGTGCCAGCAGCTTATCCAGTCTTGGGGACAGCCGTGCCTATGGCTACACCTTC. Supplemented by reference TRBV7-8 and TRBJ1-2, the full variable domain reads GAGVSQSPRYKVAKRGQDVALRCDPISGHVSLFWYQQALGQGPEFLTYFQNEAQLDKSGLPSDRFFAERPEGSVSTLKIQRTQQEDSAVYLCASSLSSLGDSRAYGYTFGSGTRLTVV.

This clonotype was observed a handful of times. This sequence joins TRBV28 and TRBJ2-1, with D perhaps TRBD2 (6 bases). Germline loops: CDR1 MDHEN, CDR2 SYDVKM. The CDR3 has 13 residues. Trimming pared 5 bases from V and 9 bases from J, leaving 14 bases between. CDR3 sequence reads: CASSPTTRPEQFF. In DNA, the CDR3 is TGTGCCAGCAGTCCGACGACTAGGCCTGAGCAGTTCTTC.

The rearrangement joins TRBV11-3 to TRBJ1-1; D remains ambiguous. CDR1 SGHNT and CDR2 YENEEA come from the germline V gene. V was shortened by 5 bases and J by 6 bases, with 19 bases between the two germline ends. The CDR3 is made up of 15 amino acids. The CDR3 bases are TGTGCCAGCAGCCACGGAGGCAGCCGAGGCGCTGAAGCTTTCTTT. It encodes CASSHGGSRGAEAFF.

The genes are TRBV24-1 and TRBJ1-4, with 9 nucleotides matching TRBD1. With V trimmed by 4 bases and J by 8 bases, 10 bases remained unmatched. The CDR3 has 16 amino acids. In germline, CDR1 is KGHDR, CDR2 SFDVKD. CDR3 nucleotides: TGTGCCACCAGTGACCGCGGGACAGGGAAGGACGAAAAACTGTTTTTT. Translated, it gives CATSDRGTGKDEKLFF.

The sample holds a few counts of this clonotype. The CDR3 here is CATTSGISYEQYF. CDR3 sequence (DNA): TGCGCCACGACTAGCGGGATCTCCTACGAGCAGTACTTC. The chain combines TRBV10-2 with TRBJ2-7, with 11 bases matching TRBD2. The CDR3 is 13 amino acids. The V and J ends lost 10 bases and 0 bases, in that order; junction bases with no gene match: 2. The germline V gene encodes CDR1 WSHSY and CDR2 SAAADI.

The chain is built from TRBV3-1 and TRBJ2-3, with 8 bases that match TRBD2. The CDR3 runs to 12 residues. V was pared by 4 bases and J by 8 bases, with 2 bases of the junction left unmatched. CDR1 and CDR2 from the germline V gene are LGHDT and YNNKEL (reference sequence). In DNA form, the CDR3 reads TGTGCCAGCAGCCTAGCGGGAACTACGCAGTATTTT. Translating gives CASSLAGTTQYF.

The chain uses TRBV29-1 and TRBJ2-7; 10 positions match TRBD1. The CDR3 runs 14 residues. V lost 6 bases to trimming and J lost 4 bases; unmatched junction nucleotides: 9. Germline loops: CDR1 SQVTM, CDR2 ANQGSEA. CDR3 protein: CSVWGQGIGYEQYF. The CDR3 nucleotides read TGCAGCGTCTGGGGACAGGGGATAGGGTACGAGCAGTACTTC.

At least ten counts were recorded for this clonotype. V usage is TRBV12-3 or TRBV12-4 and J usage is TRBJ1-1, with a weak D call TRBD1 (6 bases). The CDR3 covers 14 residues. V lost 3 bases and J lost 2, with 10 bases in between. The CDR3 bases are TGTGCCAGCAGTTTGGTGGGGGGCAACACTGAAGCTTTCTTT. Its protein product is CASSLVGGNTEAFF.

Comment on this clonotype: This sequence may be a read error, since a much larger clone differs from it by one base. The V gene is TRBV6-2 or TRBV6-3, the J gene TRBJ2-7; a possible D gene is TRBD1 (6 bases). The J call is uncertain, as TRBJ2-1 better fits the DNA end. The CDR3 length is 14 residues. The germline CDR1 and CDR2 sequences are MNHEY and SVGEGT. CDR3 DNA: TGTGCCAGCAGTCACCAGGGGAAGGGGTACGAGCAGTTCTTC. Translation gives CASSHQGKGYEQFF.

The chain combines TRBV2 with TRBJ2-5; D gene unclear. V lost 2 bases, J lost 7 bases, and 14 bases lay in between. The CDR3 runs 14 residues. Germline-derived CDR1 and CDR2 are SNHLY and FYNNEI. CDR3 amino acids: CASSEFNAAVTQYF. The DNA of the CDR3 is TGTGCCAGCAGTGAATTTAACGCAGCAGTGACCCAGTACTTC.

This clonotype turned up a few times. The V gene is TRBV12-5, the J gene TRBJ2-5; D gene unclear. Trimming left V 2 bases short and J 5 bases short, with 12 bases between. CDR3 length equals 14 residues. Germline V CDR1 and CDR2: LGHNT, FRNRAP. The CDR3 spells CASGLTTALETQYF. The CDR3 region has the DNA TGTGCTAGTGGTTTGACAACAGCGCTGGAGACCCAGTACTTC.

This clonotype was seen ten or more times. This chain joins TRBV27 and TRBJ2-7; D not resolved. The CDR3 extends over 15 amino acids. Trimming pared 2 bases from V and 1 base from J, leaving 12 bases between. The germline V gene has CDR1 MNHEY and CDR2 SMNVEV (reference sequence). CDR3 in amino acids: CASSLDYGRSYEQYF. The CDR3, as DNA: TGTGCCAGCAGTTTAGATTATGGCAGGTCCTACGAGCAGTACTTC.

V usage is TRBV29-1 and J usage is TRBJ2-7; D call uncertain. The CDR3 length is 10 residues. Germline V gene sequence: CDR1 SQVTM, CDR2 ANQGSEA. The V gene lost 7 bases and the J gene lost 5 bases, with 9 bases spanning the gap. The CDR3 DNA follows: TGCAGCGCAAAGCTTAACGAGCAGTACTTC. This gives the protein CSAKLNEQYF.

The CDR3 DNA reads TGTGCCAGCAGCCAAGAGGGGACTGAGGTCTATGGCTACACCTTC. It specifies CASSQEGTEVYGYTF. The V gene is TRBV3-1, the J gene TRBJ1-2; tentative D call: TRBD1 (5 bases). Trimming left V 0 bases short and J 4 bases short, with 12 bases between. The CDR3 has 15 amino acids. Germline CDR1 reads LGHDT; CDR2 reads YNNKEL (reference sequence).

This clonotype was seen only a few times. The CDR3 spells CASSQDHGTGELFF. The CDR3 DNA is TGTGCCAGCAGCCAAGATCACGGGACCGGGGAGCTGTTTTTT. The V call is TRBV3-1, the J call TRBJ2-2; D unclear. This CDR3 is built from 14 residues. The V and J ends lost 0 bases and 5 bases respectively, with 7 bases between them. Germline CDR1 and CDR2: LGHDT and YNNKEL (reference sequence). The full variable domain, in which reference TRBV3-1 and TRBJ2-2 provide the parts outside the CDR3, is DTAVSQTPKYLVTQMGNDKSIKCEQNLGHDTMYWYKQDSKKFLKIMFSYNNKELIINETVPNRFSPKSPDKAHLNLHINSLELGDSAVYFCASSQDHGTGELFFGEGSRLTVL.

Remarks on this clonotype: A much larger clone differs by one base, so this may be a read error. Without the conserved terminal phenylalanine or tryptophan, this CDR3 likely stems from a read error. The J gene is TRBJ2-1, the V gene TRBV11-2; D is perhaps TRBD2 (5 bases). V was cut by 1 base and J by 0 bases, with 7 bases left in between. The CDR3 covers 15 residues. Germline CDR1 and CDR2: SGHAT and FQNNGV. CDR3 nucleotides: TGTGCCAGCAGCTTAGTACGGGACTCCTACAATGAGCAGTTCCTC. It specifies CASSLVRDSYNEQFL.

This chain connects TRBV11-3 to TRBJ1-6; no clear D gene. The CDR3 covers 13 residues. The ends were cut back, 7 bases at V and 6 bases at J, with 10 bases in the middle. Germline V lookup: CDR1 SGHNT, CDR2 YENEEA. The chain's CDR3 is CASTFQPNSPLHF. The CDR3 DNA reads TGTGCCAGCACCTTTCAACCTAATTCACCCCTCCACTTT.